Described below is a single TCR beta chain sequence and its context. CDR1 and CDR2 (germline): SEHNR, FQNEAQ (reference sequence). The CDR3 has 14 residues. V was clipped by 4 bases and J by 4 bases, with 13 bases between them. These data belong to a study of blood T cell repertoires in COVID-19. Across the whole study: Collection of acute and convalescent COVID-19 samples took place in the United States, Italy and Spain.

Measured with immunoSEQ multiplex PCR; TCRdb has only the in-frame clones, and not every one. This sample yields around 300,000 clones, of which roughly 88% are seen a single time; about 3% belongs to the top ten. Sequencing was carried out using peripheral blood. The chain joins TRBV7-9 to TRBJ1-2; maybe TRBD1 (5 bases). This TCR came from a woman aged 30 to 39 with active or convalescent COVID-19. In DNA, the CDR3 is TGTGCCAGCAGCTCCGGGGGGGTTGGCTATGGCTACACCTTC. The encoded protein is CASSSGGVGYGYTF.